This T cell receptor (beta chain) was observed in a study of CD8+ T cells in alopecia areata. Pooled cells of cutaneous lymph node origin were sorted on CD4, CD8alpha, NKG2D, NKG2ACE and other markers. Reverse transcription of extracted RNA yielded cDNA, which provided the sequencing template. Method: immunoSEQ multiplex PCR; TCRdb's copy keeps in-frame clones and lacks some. The table lists about 19,000 clones, with no singletons. This clone was counted many times. The genes are named according to mouse. The read ends 4 residues early relative to the CDR3; the germline J gene fills the gap. With V trimmed by 0 bases and J by 0 bases, 4 bases remained unmatched. This CDR3 comprises 15 residues. The germline V gene has CDR1 GKSSPN and CDR2 SITVG.

The sequence was obtained from a C3H/HeJ mouse with alopecia areata. The strain's MHC type: H2-k. Material for sequencing was CD8+ T cells sorted from a lymph node. V is TRBV31 and J is TRBJ1-2, with TRBD1 matching 7 bases. This chain's CDR3 is CAWSLPGTANSDYTF. The CDR3 DNA, read in part, is TGTGCCTGGAGTCTACCCGGGACAGCAAACTCC.